This TCR beta chain comes out of a study of cytomegalovirus exposure and HLA in healthy donors. General study points: V- and J-gene trimming of TCR beta was linked (in a later analysis) to a missense DCLRE1C variant.

Details on this clone: The target antigen is unknown.

The primer mix had 60 Vbeta and 13 Jbeta primers. Some clones are missing from TCRdb's copy, which holds only in-frame ones; the method was immunoSEQ multiplex PCR. The sample lists 110,000 or so clones, 81% seen once, with more than 2% in the top ten. CDR3 size: 15 residues. The germline V and J ends were trimmed by 1 base and 2 bases, with 10 bases remaining between them. Germline V CDR1 and CDR2: SGHVS, FNYEAQ. The rearrangement joins TRBV7-6 to TRBJ2-3; D is possibly TRBD2 (5 bases). This clonotype originated in a woman in her twenties or thirties in good health and CMV-seronegative. Sequenced input: PBMCs. The CDR3 DNA sequence: TGTGCCAGCAGCTTAGGCGGGTTCCCCACAGATACGCAGTATTTT. Protein sequence: CASSLGGFPTDTQYF. The full variable domain, completed using reference TRBV7-6 and TRBJ2-3, is GAGVSQSPRYKVTKRGQDVALRCDPISGHVSLYWYRQALGQGPEFLTYFNYEAQQDKSGLPNDRFSAERPEGSISTLTIQRTEQRDSAMYRCASSLGGFPTDTQYFGPGTRLTVL.